This is a list of T cell receptor beta chains from one sample in a study of T-cell reconstitution after alpha-beta-depleted transplantation in children. TCRdb re-analysed the PCR reads in MiXCR, keeping a single row per CDR3 protein. The sample lists about 290,000 distinct CDR3 sequences, 10% occurring once. The sequences come from PBMCs, collected before TCRalphabeta/CD19-depleted stem cell transplant. Receptors were obtained from a boy less than two years old with acute myeloid leukemia, due to receive a stem cell transplant. CDR3s include the opening cysteine and the closing phenylalanine or tryptophan. D genes are given only for firm matches. Not all rows give a size; the values are once, few, many and, for expanded clones, a class.

D gene,clone size,J gene,V gene,CDR3 protein,CDR3 DNA
NA,many,TRBJ2-1,TRBV5-1,CASSLAQGQRGEQFF,TGCGCCAGCAGCTTGGCGCAGGGGCAGAGGGGTGAGCAGTTCTTC
TRBD2,many,TRBJ2-1,TRBV11-1,CASSSYPRIAGGTYNEQFF,TGTGCCAGCAGCTCATACCCCCGAATAGCGGGGGGAACATACAATGAGCAGTTCTTC
NA,many,TRBJ1-1,TRBV6-5,CASSSYGVWVTEAFF,TGTGCCAGCAGTTCCTACGGTGTATGGGTTACTGAAGCTTTCTTT
NA,many,TRBJ1-5,TRBV6-5,CASSYSGPGVQPQHF,TGTGCCAGCAGTTACTCGGGGCCCGGGGTTCAGCCCCAGCATTTT
NA,NA,TRBJ2-7,TRBV19,CASSIGLEQYF,TGTGCCAGTAGTATCGGACTCGAGCAGTACTTC
NA,NA,TRBJ2-7,TRBV18,CASSHSTGHYEQYF,TGTGCCAGCTCACATTCGACGGGACACTACGAGCAGTACTTC
NA,many,TRBJ2-7,TRBV5-1,CASSFSGGGSLYEQYF,TGCGCCAGCAGCTTTTCAGGCGGGGGCAGTCTCTACGAGCAGTACTTC
TRBD2,many,TRBJ2-3,TRBV20-1,CSARDQLAVRDTQYF,TGCAGTGCTAGAGATCAACTAGCGGTCCGAGATACGCAGTATTTT
NA,many,TRBJ1-2,TRBV20-1,CSARARDMGGYTF,TGCAGTGCTAGAGCTCGCGACATGGGGGGCTACACCTTC
TRBD1,many,TRBJ1-1,TRBV6-1,CASSQLREGASKAFF,TGTGCCAGCAGCCAGCTACGGGAGGGGGCGTCCAAAGCTTTCTTT
TRBD1,many,TRBJ1-1,TRBV28,CASSPQGGRTEAFF,TGTGCCAGCAGTCCCCAGGGGGGCCGCACTGAAGCTTTCTTT
NA,NA,TRBJ1-6,TRBV28,CASRPIGGTLHF,TGTGCCAGCAGACCGATCGGAGGGACCCTCCACTTT
NA,many,TRBJ2-5,TRBV18,CASSPPEGGRETQYF,TGTGCCAGCTCACCCCCTGAGGGGGGGCGAGAGACCCAGTACTTC
NA,many,TRBJ1-4,TRBV20-1,CSASRVTNEKLFF,TGCAGTGCTAGCAGGGTGACTAATGAAAAACTGTTTTTT
TRBD2,NA,TRBJ2-5,TRBV20-1,CSARDSGRGETQYF,TGCAGTGCTAGAGATAGCGGGAGGGGAGAGACCCAGTACTTC
NA,many,TRBJ2-7,TRBV12-3/TRBV12-4,CASSLRPAGEQYF,TGTGCCAGCAGTTTGCGGCCCGCTGGCGAGCAGTACTTC
TRBD2,many,TRBJ2-1,TRBV7-6,CASRTLAGEQFF,TGTGCCAGCAGGACACTAGCGGGGGAGCAGTTCTTC
NA,many,TRBJ1-2,TRBV6-5,CASSYRGAQVLGYTF,TGTGCCAGCAGTTACAGGGGGGCACAAGTCCTCGGCTACACCTTC
NA,many,TRBJ2-1,TRBV7-9,CASSALAGDRGYNEQFF,TGTGCCAGCAGCGCCCTGGCCGGGGATAGGGGTTACAATGAGCAGTTCTTC
NA,many,TRBJ2-4,TRBV5-1,CASSWTTGSFTKNIQYF,TGCGCCAGCAGCTGGACAACAGGGTCCTTTACCAAAAACATTCAGTACTTC
NA,many,TRBJ2-7,TRBV28,CASSLLGRASEQYF,TGTGCCAGCAGTTTATTAGGCAGGGCAAGCGAGCAGTACTTC
NA,many,TRBJ2-7,TRBV20-1,CSARDGGPFVYEQYF,TGCAGTGCTAGAGACGGGGGTCCTTTCGTCTACGAGCAGTACTTC
NA,few,TRBJ1-1,TRBV12-3/TRBV12-4,CASIGVEAFF,TGTGCCAGCATTGGGGTAGAAGCTTTCTTT
NA,many,TRBJ1-6,TRBV4-2,CASSHNNSPLHF,TGTGCCAGCAGCCACAACAATTCACCCCTCCACTTT